The 29 T cell receptor beta chains below were found in one sample sequenced in a study of blood T cell repertoires in COVID-19. Some clones are missing from TCRdb's copy, which holds only in-frame ones; the method was immunoSEQ multiplex PCR. The sample has approximately 340,000 clones; 65% to 85% are singletons. Sequencing was done on a sample of peripheral blood. Source of these receptors: a man aged 25-45 years with active or convalescent COVID-19.

This clone was counted between two and nine times. The rearrangement joins TRBV6-2 or TRBV6-3 to TRBJ2-6; no firm D call. The CDR3 is 14 amino acids. V shed 2 bases and J shed 0 bases, with 2 bases lying between them. Germline V lookup: CDR1 MNHEY, CDR2 SVGEGT. The CDR3 here is CASSYLSGANVLTF. The CDR3 DNA is TGTGCCAGCAGTTACCTCTCTGGGGCCAACGTCCTGACTTTC.

The chain is built from TRBV6-5 and TRBJ1-4; 8 nucleotides agree with TRBD1. The V gene end was trimmed by 7 bases and the J gene end by 0 bases; junction bases not matched to a gene: 4. CDR3 length: 15 residues. Germline loops: CDR1 MNHEY, CDR2 SVGAGI. The CDR3 spells CASTTGDPTNEKLFF. In DNA form, the CDR3 reads TGTGCCAGCACGACAGGGGATCCAACTAATGAAAAACTGTTTTTT.

The chain employs TRBV20-1 and TRBJ2-1; D perhaps matches TRBD2 (5 bases). Germline-derived CDR1 and CDR2 are DFQATT and SNEGSKA (reference sequence). The CDR3 contains 9 residues. Trimming removed 7 bases at V and 9 bases at J, with 7 bases between. The CDR3 loop reads CSGAGEQFF. As DNA, the CDR3 is TGCAGTGGGGCGGGTGAGCAGTTCTTC.

This CDR3 reads CASSQGIAGYEQYF. CDR3 bases: TGCGCCAGCAGCCAAGGGATAGCGGGCTACGAGCAGTACTTC. This chain uses TRBV4-1 with TRBJ2-7; TRBD2 aligns across 7 bases. The CDR3 is made up of 14 amino acids. V gave up 1 base and J gave up 3 bases; unmatched junction bases: 3. Germline V gene sequence: CDR1 MGHRA, CDR2 YSYEKL.

CDR3 nucleotides: TGTGCCAGCAGAGCAGGGGGAGGTACTGAAGCTTTCTTT. Its translation: CASRAGGGTEAFF. This rearrangement joins TRBV28 to TRBJ1-1; 7 nucleotides match TRBD1. The CDR3 consists of 13 residues. The V gene's germline CDR1 is MDHEN and CDR2 SYDVKM. V shed 6 bases, J shed 5 bases, and the junction held 6 bases outside the gene matches.

V is TRBV23-1 and J is TRBJ1-5; 7 bases agree with TRBD1. TRBV23-1 is an ORF; its function is uncertain. CDR3 length: 14 amino acids. J was trimmed by 6 bases and V by 3 bases; bases with no gene match: 5. CDR3 loop: CASSQGQWFQPQHF. CDR3 nucleotides: TGCGCCAGCAGTCAGGGACAGTGGTTTCAGCCCCAGCATTTT.

The chain couples TRBV28 to TRBJ1-3; 7 bases agree with TRBD1. Trimming at V came to 2 bases and at J to 4 bases, leaving 8 bases not matched to a gene. The CDR3 contains 16 residues. Germline assignment: CDR1 MDHEN and CDR2 SYDVKM. This CDR3 reads CASSLVGTVSGNTIYF. CDR3 in DNA: TGTGCCAGCAGTTTAGTGGGGACAGTGAGCGGAAACACCATATATTTT.

The V call is TRBV11-3, the J call TRBJ1-1; TRBD1 might be the D (6 bases). The CDR3 runs to 16 residues. Germline V CDR1 and CDR2: SGHNT, YENEEA. The V end was cut by 1 base, the J end by 2 bases, with 14 bases between. Here the CDR3 reads CASSLGRQGTNTEAFF. DNA of the CDR3: TGTGCCAGCAGCTTAGGTCGGCAGGGGACAAACACTGAAGCTTTCTTT.

The chain has TRBV5-4 and TRBJ2-3, with 8 bases identical to TRBD2. The CDR3 length is 17 residues. V lost 5 bases to trimming and J lost 0 bases; unmatched junction nucleotides: 11. Germline-derived CDR1 and CDR2 are SGHNT and YYREEE (reference sequence). The CDR3 loop reads CASSLGATSGSTDTQYF. CDR3 nucleotides: TGTGCCAGCAGTCTGGGGGCTACTAGCGGTAGCACAGATACGCAGTATTTT.

The chain combines TRBV10-3 with TRBJ2-2; 7 nucleotides align to TRBD1. This CDR3 region has 15 residues. The V and J ends lost 5 bases and 7 bases, in that order; junction bases with no gene match: 10. Per germline, CDR1 ENHRY and CDR2 SYGVKD. The CDR3 reads CAISMTGRESGELFF. The CDR3 coding sequence is TGTGCCATCAGTATGACAGGGCGAGAGAGCGGGGAGCTGTTTTTT.

This clone was seen only a few times. The rearrangement links TRBV9 to TRBJ1-1; TRBD1 matches 8 bases. The CDR3 covers 14 residues. V lost 2 bases and J lost 3; bases outside the gene matches: 3. Germline CDR1 SGDLS, CDR2 YYNGEE. The CDR3 DNA is TGTGCCAGCAGCGTGACAGGGGATGACACTGAAGCTTTCTTT. It encodes CASSVTGDDTEAFF.

The chain combines TRBV7-2 with TRBJ2-1; D is unclear. Germline CDR1 reads SGHTA; CDR2 reads FQGNSA. This CDR3 comprises 13 residues. V was clipped by 1 base and J by 2 bases, with 3 bases between them. The CDR3 coding sequence is TGTGCCAGCAGCTTAGGGCCCTACAATGAGCAGTTCTTC. As protein: CASSLGPYNEQFF.

This clone occurred once. The chain uses TRBV11-2 and TRBJ2-5; maybe TRBD1 (6 bases). CDR1 is SGHAT and CDR2 is FQNNGV in the germline V gene. The germline V and J ends were trimmed by 5 bases and 4 bases, with 14 bases remaining between them. There are 14 residues in the CDR3. The CDR3 bases are TGTGCCAGCAGCCAAGGTTGGGGGCGAGAGACCCAGTACTTC. It translates to CASSQGWGRETQYF.

This clone was seen more than once but under ten times. J is TRBJ1-2 and V is TRBV5-1, with 7 bases aligning to TRBD1. Per the germline V gene, CDR1 is SGHRS and CDR2 is YFSETQ. V was pared by 0 bases and J by 2 bases, with 1 base of the junction left unmatched. This CDR3 has 14 amino acids. The CDR3, as DNA: TGCGCCAGCAGCTTGGTGGGACAGAACTATGGCTACACCTTC. Residues: CASSLVGQNYGYTF.

This clone has just one count. The V call is TRBV3-1 (or the pseudogene TRBV3-2), the J call TRBJ2-7; 7 bases match TRBD2. The germline V gene has CDR1 LGHDT and CDR2 YNNKEL (reference sequence). V was pared by 5 bases and J by 4 bases, with 2 bases of the junction left unmatched. The CDR3 consists of 12 residues. The CDR3 coding sequence is TGTGCCAGCAGCGGACTAGTTTACGAGCAGTACTTC. It yields the protein CASSGLVYEQYF.

The chain employs TRBV7-2 and TRBJ1-5, with D possibly being TRBD1 (5 bases). V was trimmed by 5 bases and J by 6 bases, leaving 11 bases between them. The germline V gene encodes CDR1 SGHTA and CDR2 FQGNSA. The CDR3 totals 13 residues. The CDR3 DNA reads as TGTGCCAGCAGCCTGGGGGGGAGTCAGCCCCAGCATTTT. It encodes CASSLGGSQPQHF. Full variable domain (missing parts from reference TRBV7-2 and TRBJ1-5): GAGVSQSPSNKVTEKGKDVELRCDPISGHTALYWYRQSLGQGLEFLIYFQGNSAPDKSGLPSDRFSAERTGGSVSTLTIQRTQQEDSAVYLCASSLGGSQPQHFGDGTRLSIL.

The genes are TRBV21-1 and TRBJ2-7; TRBD2 is taken as the D call from the table, unchecked against the DNA. TRBV21-1 is classified as a pseudogene. The CDR3 has 15 amino acids. In nucleotides, the CDR3 is TGTGCCAGTAGGGGCGGTAGCGGCCACTCCTACGAGCAGTACTTC. Translation gives CASRGGSGHSYEQYF.

J is TRBJ2-3 and V is TRBV7-2; D remains ambiguous. Trimming removed 2 bases at V and 5 bases at J, with 8 bases between. The CDR3 extends over 13 amino acids. Germline CDR1 and CDR2: SGHTA and FQGNSA. The CDR3: CASSLPRGDTQYF. The CDR3 DNA sequence: TGTGCCAGCAGCTTACCGCGAGGAGATACGCAGTATTTT.

The chain couples TRBV10-3 to TRBJ1-2; 9 bases match TRBD1. Germline-derived CDR1 and CDR2 are ENHRY and SYGVKD. The V and J ends lost 5 bases and 5 bases, in that order; junction bases with no gene match: 12. CDR3 size: 16 residues. CDR3 sequence reads: CAISSGTGTIGYGYTF. As DNA, the CDR3 is TGTGCCATCAGTTCCGGGACAGGGACTATTGGGTATGGCTACACCTTC.

This chain links TRBV10-3 with TRBJ2-2, with TRBD2 identical over 10 bases. The CDR3 is 13 amino acids. Germline lookup yields CDR1 ENHRY and CDR2 SYGVKD. V lost 10 bases to trimming and J lost 6 bases; unmatched junction nucleotides: 5. The CDR3 loop reads CASGLAGAGELFF. In DNA form, the CDR3 reads TGTGCCAGCGGCCTAGCGGGAGCCGGGGAGCTGTTTTTT.

This clone was picked up a small number of times. The J gene is TRBJ2-3, the V gene TRBV10-3; D unresolved. Trimming took 4 bases from V and 4 from J, leaving 12 bases between them. The germline gives CDR1 ENHRY, CDR2 SYGVKD. There are 14 residues in the CDR3. CDR3 residues: CAISVRVVADTQYF. The CDR3 coding sequence is TGTGCCATCAGTGTGAGAGTGGTCGCAGATACGCAGTATTTT.

The chain couples TRBV6-5 to TRBJ1-6; D is undetermined. CDR3 length: 14 residues. Between the trimmed V and J ends, which lost 6 bases and 10 bases, there was a span of 16 bases. CDR1 and CDR2 (germline): MNHEY, SVGAGI. The CDR3 spells CASSRLSRSSPLHF. The CDR3 DNA follows: TGTGCCAGCAGCAGACTCAGTCGGAGCTCACCCCTCCACTTT.

Details on this clone: Other DNA sequences in this sample translate to the same CDR3. The gene calls are TRBV30 and TRBJ2-7; D gene ambiguous. Germline assignment: CDR1 GTSNPN and CDR2 SVGIG (reference sequence). Trimming removed 0 bases at V and 2 bases at J, with 8 bases between. The CDR3 runs to 13 residues. This chain's CDR3 is CAWSVGGAYEQYF. The CDR3 DNA reads TGTGCCTGGAGTGTCGGCGGAGCCTACGAGCAGTACTTC.

The chain combines TRBV6-2 or TRBV6-3 with TRBJ1-3; TRBD1 matches at 7 bases. CDR1 is MNHEY and CDR2 is SVGEGT in the germline V gene. The trim removed 6 bases at V and 2 bases at J, leaving 4 bases unmatched. The CDR3 has 14 amino acids. The CDR3 spells CASSLDRTGNTIYF. In nucleotides, the CDR3 is TGTGCCAGCAGCTTGGACAGGACTGGAAACACCATATATTTT.

The chain recombines TRBV28 with TRBJ2-7, with TRBD2 as a possible D gene (5 bases). Trimming stripped 6 bases from V and 4 bases from J, with 19 bases between. The CDR3 runs to 15 residues. Germline lookup yields CDR1 MDHEN and CDR2 SYDVKM. CDR3: CASRGFERWAYEQYF. The CDR3 region has the DNA TGTGCCAGCAGGGGCTTCGAGCGGTGGGCTTACGAGCAGTACTTC.

The rearrangement links TRBV10-1 to TRBJ1-5; 8 bases align to TRBD1. Germline V gene data show CDR1 as WNHNN and CDR2 as SYGVQD (reference sequence). CDR3 size: 19 residues. V shed 6 bases, J shed 2 bases, and the junction held 18 bases outside the gene matches. CDR3 sequence reads: CASRTHRNRGWKGNQPQHF. CDR3 sequence (DNA): TGCGCCAGCAGAACTCACCGGAACAGGGGGTGGAAGGGCAATCAGCCCCAGCATTTT.

The chain is built from TRBV4-1 and TRBJ2-2; D unresolved. Looked up from germline, CDR1 is MGHRA and CDR2 is YSYEKL. Trimming pared 5 bases from V and 1 base from J, leaving 8 bases between. This CDR3 is built from 14 residues. CDR3 region: CASSFHRNTGELFF. In nucleotides, the CDR3 is TGCGCCAGCAGCTTTCACAGGAACACCGGGGAGCTGTTTTTT.

The genes are TRBV6-5 and TRBJ1-2; 11 bases match TRBD1. V trimming: 2 bases; J trimming: 1 base; junction bases outside the gene matches: 3. CDR1 is MNHEY and CDR2 is SVGAGI in the germline V gene. CDR3 length equals 16 residues. CDR3 in amino acids: CASSYGDRGSNYGYTF. The CDR3 nucleotides are TGTGCCAGCAGTTACGGGGACAGGGGGAGTAACTATGGCTACACCTTC.

Written as DNA, the CDR3 is TGCGCCAGCAGCTCCAACGGGAATTCACCCCTCCACTTT. Translated, it gives CASSSNGNSPLHF. The chain has TRBV5-1 and TRBJ1-6; D is undetermined. This CDR3 is built from 13 residues. V was shortened by 3 bases and J by 7 bases, with 8 bases between the two germline ends. Germline V gives CDR1 SGHRS, CDR2 YFSETQ.